The 31 T cell receptor beta chains reported below all come from one sample, sequenced in a study of T cell responses to AZD1222 COVID-19 vaccine. Only in-frame clones appear in the TCRdb table, and some are missing; sequencing was by immunoSEQ multiplex PCR. Counted here are some 100,000 clones, 70% to 90% occurring once; the ten biggest clones make up roughly 10%. The sequencing used peripheral blood, collected on day 0 of AZD1222 vaccination. The receptors derive from an adult in good health.

This clone was picked up one time. V usage is TRBV18 and J usage is TRBJ1-4; D call uncertain. V lost 4 bases to trimming and J lost 2 bases, with 11 bases between them. Per the germline V gene, CDR1 is KGHSH and CDR2 is LQKENI. This CDR3 is built from 15 residues. CDR3 nucleotides: TGTGCCAGCTCACAAGGAAGTGTGACTAATGAAAAACTGTTTTTT. As protein: CASSQGSVTNEKLFF.

The chain combines TRBV2 with TRBJ1-4; 9 bases agree with TRBD1. The germline gives CDR1 SNHLY, CDR2 FYNNEI. This CDR3 contains 14 residues. J gave up 7 bases and V 5 bases, and 5 bases lay outside the gene matches. For the CDR3, the DNA is TGTGCCAGCAGTCCCCGGACAGGGGTTGAAAAACTGTTTTTT. It yields the protein CASSPRTGVEKLFF.

Here the CDR3 reads CASSPRGGDGEKLFF. In DNA form, the CDR3 reads TGTGCCAGCAGCCCGCGAGGGGGCGATGGTGAAAAACTGTTTTTT. The chain carries TRBV9 and TRBJ1-4; 7 nucleotides match TRBD1. Trimming removed 4 bases from V and 7 bases from J; junction bases left unmatched: 10. Germline CDR1 and CDR2: SGDLS and YYNGEE. This CDR3 comprises 15 residues.

V and J are TRBV7-2 and TRBJ1-2; perhaps TRBD1 as D (5 bases). CDR1 is SGHTA and CDR2 is FQGNSA in the germline V gene. This CDR3 has 17 amino acids. V gave up 1 base and J gave up 5 bases, with 20 bases separating them. This CDR3 reads CASSLVVGGLGGYGYTF. CDR3 bases: TGTGCCAGCAGCTTAGTTGTCGGGGGACTAGGAGGGTATGGCTACACCTTC.

This clone was picked up a small number of times. This chain connects TRBV4-2 to TRBJ1-1; D ambiguous. The germline CDR1 and CDR2 sequences are LGHNA and YNFKEQ. The CDR3 spans 13 residues. Trimming removed 4 bases from V and 0 bases from J, with 6 bases in between. The CDR3 DNA reads as TGTGCCAGCAGCCCGGTTCTGAACACTGAAGCTTTCTTT. Its translation is CASSPVLNTEAFF.

This chain joins TRBV5-4 and TRBJ1-4; D is possibly TRBD1 (6 bases). Germline assignment: CDR1 SGHNT and CDR2 YYREEE (reference sequence). The CDR3 is made up of 16 amino acids. V was clipped by 4 bases and J by 5 bases, with 18 bases between them. The CDR3: CASSPAPLGGNEKLFF. DNA of the CDR3: TGTGCCAGCAGCCCCGCCCCCCTAGGGGGAAATGAAAAACTGTTTTTT.

The chain is built from TRBV4-2 and TRBJ1-6, with a tentative D call TRBD1 (5 bases). This CDR3 has 15 amino acids. Trimming left V 0 bases short and J 9 bases short, with 12 bases between. In germline, CDR1 is LGHNA, CDR2 YNFKEQ. CDR3 coding DNA: TGTGCCAGCAGCCAAGAACAGGTAGCCTCTTCACCCCTCCACTTT. It yields the protein CASSQEQVASSPLHF.

The V and J genes are TRBV5-4 and TRBJ1-5; D perhaps matches TRBD1 (6 bases). V was cut by 4 bases and J by 4 bases, with 15 bases left in between. Per the germline V gene, CDR1 is SGHNT and CDR2 is YYREEE (reference sequence). The CDR3 totals 15 residues. The CDR3 protein is CASSLQGGGNQPQHF. The DNA of the CDR3 is TGTGCCAGCAGCCTCCAAGGGGGAGGGAATCAGCCCCAGCATTTT.

CDR3 loop: CASSQDTMKYNEQFF. For the CDR3, the DNA is TGTGCCAGCAGCCAAGATACGATGAAGTACAATGAGCAGTTCTTC. This sequence joins TRBV3-1 (or the pseudogene TRBV3-2) and TRBJ2-1; no reliable D call. The germline V gene encodes CDR1 LGHDT and CDR2 YNNKEL (reference sequence). The CDR3 sequence is 15 residues long. V shed 0 bases and J shed 4 bases, with 10 bases lying between them.

This clone was observed once. The V gene is TRBV7-9, the J gene TRBJ2-2; no firm D call. V gave up 3 bases and J gave up 2 bases, with 10 bases separating them. The CDR3 extends over 15 amino acids. Germline values: CDR1 SEHNR, CDR2 FQNEAQ (reference sequence). The CDR3 DNA follows: TGTGCCAGCAGCTTGGACGCCCCAAACACCGGGGAGCTGTTTTTT. Translating it yields CASSLDAPNTGELFF.

This sequence joins TRBV12-5 and TRBJ2-5; D is unresolved. V lost 1 base and J 1 base, leaving 1 base between the germline ends. In germline, CDR1 is LGHNT, CDR2 FRNRAP. This CDR3 has 12 residues. The CDR3 region has the DNA TGTGCTAGTGGTTTGGGCCAAGAGACCCAGTACTTC. It encodes CASGLGQETQYF.

The chain combines TRBV19 with TRBJ2-7; TRBD1 or TRBD2 may be the D gene (5 bases each). CDR1 is LNHDA, CDR2 SQIVND, per germline (reference sequence). This CDR3 comprises 15 residues. The V end was cut by 5 bases, the J end by 5 bases, with 19 bases between. The CDR3 spells CASSPPGAGTDEQYF. The CDR3, as DNA: TGTGCCAGTAGTCCCCCCGGAGCAGGGACCGACGAGCAGTACTTC.

The chain couples TRBV5-6 to TRBJ1-2; possible D gene TRBD1, 5 bases. Germline V lookup: CDR1 SGHDT, CDR2 YYEEEE. V gave up 1 base and J gave up 8 bases, with 15 bases separating them. The CDR3 consists of 14 residues. The CDR3 DNA follows: TGTGCCAGCAGCTTGCAGGGACTAGGAAAGGGCTACACCTTC. Residues: CASSLQGLGKGYTF.

The chain is built from TRBV19 and TRBJ1-1, with 7 positions matching TRBD1. The CDR3 has 15 residues. Trimming cost V 5 bases and J 6 bases; bases outside gene matches: 12. Germline V CDR1 and CDR2: LNHDA, SQIVND (reference sequence). CDR3 sequence reads: CASSPRQGSFAEAFF. CDR3 DNA: TGTGCCAGTAGTCCCCGACAGGGATCGTTCGCTGAAGCTTTCTTT.

This chain links TRBV27 with TRBJ2-7; 9 bases map to TRBD1. V lost 5 bases to trimming and J lost 4 bases; unmatched junction nucleotides: 15. Germline assignment: CDR1 MNHEY and CDR2 SMNVEV (reference sequence). The CDR3 has 17 residues. The chain's CDR3 is CASSKQQQGASGYEQYF. DNA for the CDR3: TGTGCCAGCAGTAAACAACAACAGGGGGCTTCAGGGTACGAGCAGTACTTC.

The CDR3 region is CASSPYLDSGANVLTF. The CDR3 DNA reads as TGCGCCAGCAGCCCGTACTTGGACTCTGGGGCCAACGTCCTGACTTTC. The chain carries TRBV4-1 and TRBJ2-6, with D unresolved. There are 16 residues in the CDR3. V dropped 4 bases and J dropped 0 bases, with 10 bases sitting between them. Germline CDR1 and CDR2: MGHRA and YSYEKL.

This clone appeared a single time. The chain couples TRBV19 to TRBJ1-4, with 8 bases aligning to TRBD1. Unmatched junction bases numbered 6, after V lost 4 bases and J lost 8 bases. The CDR3 totals 14 residues. Germline CDR1 and CDR2: LNHDA and SQIVND (reference sequence). The CDR3 DNA is TGTGCCAGTAGTACGACAGGGGATAGGGAAAAACTGTTTTTT. It translates to CASSTTGDREKLFF.

The chain couples TRBV19 to TRBJ2-3; 9 bases fit TRBD2. The CDR3 length is 14 residues. V was clipped by 9 bases and J by 6 bases; unmatched bases: 10. The germline V gene has CDR1 LNHDA and CDR2 SQIVND (reference sequence). As DNA, the CDR3 is TGTGCCAGCTCAGCAATGGCGGGGGGGGATACGCAGTATTTT. This translates into CASSAMAGGDTQYF.

The chain uses TRBV5-1 and TRBJ2-7; 13 positions match TRBD2. The V and J ends lost 0 bases and 2 bases, in that order; junction bases with no gene match: 11. CDR1 SGHRS and CDR2 YFSETQ come from the germline V gene. The CDR3 sequence is 19 residues long. CDR3 DNA: TGCGCCAGCAGCTTGGCTTGGTCGGGACTAGCGGGATCACCCTACGAGCAGTACTTC. Amino acids: CASSLAWSGLAGSPYEQYF.

The chain is built from TRBV10-3 and TRBJ2-1; the match to TRBD1 covers 8 bases. V dropped 3 bases and J dropped 13; count of bases not matched to a gene: 5. Germline CDR1 ENHRY, CDR2 SYGVKD. The CDR3 sequence is 12 residues long. The CDR3 DNA sequence: TGTGCCATCAGTGAAGGGGACAGGCAACAGTTCTTC. Translating gives CAISEGDRQQFF.

Here the CDR3 reads CASSIGGPGNTIYF. The CDR3 DNA reads TGTGCCAGTAGTATTGGGGGGCCTGGAAACACCATATATTTT. The chain recombines TRBV19 with TRBJ1-3; D may be TRBD1 (6 bases). In germline, CDR1 is LNHDA, CDR2 SQIVND (reference sequence). Trimming cost V 3 bases and J 2 bases, with 8 bases left between them. The CDR3 is 14 amino acids.

The V gene is TRBV30, the J gene TRBJ1-1; no reliable D call. The CDR3 contains 13 residues. V shed 1 base and J shed 3 bases, with 9 bases lying between them. Germline assignment: CDR1 GTSNPN and CDR2 SVGIG (reference sequence). The CDR3 is CAWSASRHTEAFF. The CDR3 coding sequence is TGTGCCTGGAGTGCCTCCAGGCACACTGAAGCTTTCTTT.

The genes are TRBV19 and TRBJ2-5, with 8 bases lining up with TRBD2. Trimming at V came to 5 bases and at J to 0 bases, leaving 5 bases not matched to a gene. The CDR3 covers 15 residues. CDR1 is LNHDA and CDR2 is SQIVND in the germline V gene (reference sequence). DNA of the CDR3: TGTGCCAGTAGTTTAGCGGGGCTGTACCAAGAGACCCAGTACTTC. Translating gives CASSLAGLYQETQYF.

A remark on this clone: Germline and junction disagree at one end, which may indicate a read error. The chain uses TRBV7-7 and TRBJ2-7, with D perhaps TRBD2 (6 bases). Germline values: CDR1 SSHAT, CDR2 FNYEAQ (reference sequence). The CDR3 runs 15 residues. The CDR3 bases are TGTGCTAGCAGCTTAGCGGAGGACGGGACCTACGAGCAGTACTTC. Amino acids: CASSLAEDGTYEQYF. The whole variable domain, filled in from reference TRBV7-7 and TRBJ2-7, reads GAGVSQSPRYKVTKRGQDVTLRCDPISSHATLYWYQQALGQGPEFLTYFNYEAQPDKSGLPSDRFSAERPEGSISTLTIQRTEQRDSAMYRCASSLAEDGTYEQYFGPGTRLTVT.

This chain uses TRBV12-5 with TRBJ2-1; tentatively, D is TRBD2 (5 bases). The CDR3 contains 12 residues. V shed 6 bases and J shed 5 bases, with 8 bases lying between them. Germline values: CDR1 LGHNT, CDR2 FRNRAP. CDR3 in DNA: TGTGCTAGTGGCGTACTAGACAATGAGCAGTTCTTC. It specifies CASGVLDNEQFF.

The gene calls are TRBV18 and TRBJ1-6; no clear D gene. CDR1 and CDR2 (germline): KGHSH, LQKENI. This CDR3 is built from 14 residues. Trimming cost V 3 bases and J 10 bases, with 13 bases left between them. CDR3 sequence: CASSPSGERSPLHF. DNA for the CDR3: TGTGCCAGCTCACCGAGTGGTGAGCGGTCACCCCTCCACTTT.

This clone was seen only once. The chain joins TRBV19 to TRBJ1-3; D is ambiguous. Looked up from germline, CDR1 is LNHDA and CDR2 is SQIVND (reference sequence). The CDR3 is 14 amino acids. The V end lost 4 bases, the J end lost 0 bases, and 7 bases lay between the germline ends. CDR3 DNA: TGTGCCAGTAGTACAACTATCTCTGGAAACACCATATATTTT. It yields the protein CASSTTISGNTIYF.

V gene TRBV30 combines with J gene TRBJ1-6, with a weak D call TRBD1 (6 bases). Germline CDR1 is GTSNPN and CDR2 is SVGIG (reference sequence). The CDR3 sequence is 14 residues long. Deletions cut 0 bases from V and 9 bases from J, with 12 bases between. CDR3 region: CAWSVNRVRSPLHF. CDR3 DNA sequence: TGTGCCTGGAGTGTGAACAGGGTCCGTTCACCCCTCCACTTT.

A few counts support this clone. As DNA, the CDR3 is TGTGCCAGCAGTGACAGGGGAAATCAGCCCCAGCATTTT. Amino acids: CASSDRGNQPQHF. The J gene is TRBJ1-5, the V gene TRBV12-3 or TRBV12-4; 8 nucleotides align to TRBD1. CDR3 length: 13 residues. The V gene end was trimmed by 5 bases and the J gene end by 4 bases; junction bases not matched to a gene: 1.

This clone was seen more than once but under ten times. The chain employs TRBV4-2 and TRBJ1-4, with D maybe TRBD1 (6 bases). Germline V gives CDR1 LGHNA, CDR2 YNFKEQ. The CDR3 is made up of 17 amino acids. V shed 0 bases and J shed 0 bases, with 11 bases lying between them. In nucleotides, the CDR3 is TGTGCCAGCAGCCAAGAGACAGGACTTGCAACTAATGAAAAACTGTTTTTT. Protein: CASSQETGLATNEKLFF.

The chain uses TRBV9 and TRBJ2-3; 9 bases fit TRBD2. V was clipped by 2 bases and J by 4 bases; unmatched bases: 8. From germline, CDR1 is SGDLS and CDR2 YYNGEE. This CDR3 comprises 16 residues. The DNA of the CDR3 is TGTGCCAGCAGCGTGAGTCTTAGCGGGAGCCCAGATACGCAGTATTTT. Amino acids: CASSVSLSGSPDTQYF.